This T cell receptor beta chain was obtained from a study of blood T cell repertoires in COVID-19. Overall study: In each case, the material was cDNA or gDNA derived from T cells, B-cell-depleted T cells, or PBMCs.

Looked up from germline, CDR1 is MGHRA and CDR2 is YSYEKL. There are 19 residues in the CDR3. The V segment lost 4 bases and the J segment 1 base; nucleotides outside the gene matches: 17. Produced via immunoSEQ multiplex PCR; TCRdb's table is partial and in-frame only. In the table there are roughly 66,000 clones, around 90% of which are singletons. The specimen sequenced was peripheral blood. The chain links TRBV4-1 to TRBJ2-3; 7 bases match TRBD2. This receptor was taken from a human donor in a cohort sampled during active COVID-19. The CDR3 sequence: CASSPYGERETRGTDTQYF. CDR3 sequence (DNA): TGCGCCAGCAGCCCATACGGGGAGCGGGAAACACGGGGCACAGATACGCAGTATTTT.